This T cell receptor beta chain was sequenced in a study of OX40 agonist ivuxolimab in advanced cancers. General study findings and limits: Among patients with partial responses at 0.1-3.0 mg/kg, clonal expansion was among the lowest. In a subset of nonresponders, normalized T-cell clonal expansion was also low.

Generated by immunoSEQ multiplex PCR, the TCRdb table keeps only in-frame clones and is missing some. Of approximately 100,000 clones listed, roughly 85% are singletons. As for this clone: Antigen unknown.

CDR1 and CDR2 from the germline V gene are SGHAT and FQNNGV. The V and J ends lost 1 base and 6 bases respectively, with 15 bases between them. CDR3 length: 15 residues. Autoimmune disease history or systemic immunosuppression led to patients being barred. The chain combines TRBV11-2 with TRBJ2-5, with D unresolved. This specimen was CD4+ or CD8+ T cells sorted from blood, taken in a trial of the OX40 agonist ivuxolimab. The origin of this receptor is an adult with an advanced solid tumor such as melanoma, head and neck, liver or kidney cancer. The CDR3 is CASSLVFGDGQTQYF. The CDR3, as DNA: TGTGCCAGCAGCTTAGTCTTTGGCGACGGGCAGACCCAGTACTTC.